The present TCR beta chain was sequenced within a study of blood T cell repertoires in COVID-19. Study-wide context: PBMCs, B-cell-depleted T cells, or T cells were the source of the cDNA or gDNA that made up the material.

With 4 bases removed from V and 4 bases from J, the gap between germline ends came to 14 bases. CDR3 length: 14 residues. The germline CDR1 and CDR2 sequences are SGHDT and YYEEEE. The repertoire was sequenced with immunoSEQ multiplex PCR; TCRdb's copy has only in-frame clones and lacks some. The data contain just under 350,000 clones, around nine tenths of them singletons. The chain joins TRBV5-6 to TRBJ1-2, with D perhaps TRBD1 (5 bases). The source material was peripheral blood. The receptor was derived from a woman under 30 who had recovered from COVID-19. CDR3 protein: CASSPTPTGYGYTF. The CDR3 nucleotides read TGTGCCAGCAGCCCAACGCCAACAGGCTATGGCTACACCTTC. Variable domain in full (rest from reference TRBV5-6 and TRBJ1-2): DAGVTQSPTHLIKTRGQQVTLRCSPKSGHDTVSWYQQALGQGPQFIFQYYEEEERQRGNFPDRFSGHQFPNYSSELNVNALLLGDSALYLCASSPTPTGYGYTFGSGTRLTVV.